The clone carrying this TCR beta chain was detected once. Its specificity is not known. Extracted RNA was reverse transcribed into cDNA, the sequencing template. TCRdb keeps only in-frame clones here, not all; method: immunoSEQ multiplex PCR. This sample has a few thousand clones, with around 80% found just once. There are 19 residues in the CDR3. V lost 1 base to trimming and J lost 7 bases, with 26 bases between them. CDR1 and CDR2 (germline): LNHDA, SQIVND (reference sequence). The data belong to a study of CD8+ T cells in alopecia areata. The overall study: Tofacitinib administration to treated patients was oral, at 5 to 10 mg twice daily.

Treatment denoted: oral pan-JAK inhibitor, 5-10 mg twice daily. It was from alopecia areata patients that lesional scalp punch biopsies and peripheral blood were collected. General observations from the study: Sequence data from scalp samples additionally include resident alphabeta T cells of normal skin. Significant decreases in scalp clonality and expanded CD8+ clones followed tofacitinib treatment.

The chain recombines TRBV19 with TRBJ2-1, with a tentative D call TRBD2 (5 bases). This sequence originates from a human donor with alopecia areata. The material sequenced was skin, taken at week 24, from a patient treated with tofacitinib. The chain's CDR3 is CASSIVWDYEGSHVNEQFF. DNA for the CDR3: TGTGCCAGTAGTATAGTGTGGGATTATGAAGGGAGCCACGTAAATGAGCAGTTCTTC.